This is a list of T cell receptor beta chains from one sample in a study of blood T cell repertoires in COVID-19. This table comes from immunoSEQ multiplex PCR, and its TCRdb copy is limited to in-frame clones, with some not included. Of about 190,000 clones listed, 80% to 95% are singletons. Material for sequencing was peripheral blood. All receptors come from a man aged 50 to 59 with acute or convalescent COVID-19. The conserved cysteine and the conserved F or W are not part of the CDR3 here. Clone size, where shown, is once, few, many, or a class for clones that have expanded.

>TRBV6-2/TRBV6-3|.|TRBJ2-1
ASSYSGIGLAPRWGQF
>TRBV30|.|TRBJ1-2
AWSVLGGRHGYT
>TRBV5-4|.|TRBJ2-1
ASSLVGSSANNEQF
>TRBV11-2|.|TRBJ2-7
ASSLRTGIGEQY
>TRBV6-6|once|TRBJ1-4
ASSYTGQGMF
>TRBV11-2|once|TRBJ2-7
ASSLEGRGSYEQY
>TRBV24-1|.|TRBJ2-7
ATSVTGDAEQY
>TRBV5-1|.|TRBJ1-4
ASSLWTGNNEKLF
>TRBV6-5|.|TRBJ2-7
ASRRQANPYEQY
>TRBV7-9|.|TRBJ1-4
ASSGPQGSSTNEKLF
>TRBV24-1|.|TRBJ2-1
ATMGRASNEQF
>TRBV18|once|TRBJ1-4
ASSPRVGEKLF
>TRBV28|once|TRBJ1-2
ASSSRLYGYT
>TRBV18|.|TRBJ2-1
ASSQRGDRGNEQF
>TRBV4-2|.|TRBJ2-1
ASSQDPGLAGGIRGNEQF
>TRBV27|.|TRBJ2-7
ASSNLLAGVTYEQY
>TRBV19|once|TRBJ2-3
ASSAPGGRGHTDTQY
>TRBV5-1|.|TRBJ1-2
ASSVDRVWDGYT
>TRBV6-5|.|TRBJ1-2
ASSYSIGGGNYGYT
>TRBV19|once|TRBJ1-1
ASSIWGLTEAF
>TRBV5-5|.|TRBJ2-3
ASSLAIVGLVITDTQY
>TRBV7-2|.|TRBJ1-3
ASSLRAESGNTIY
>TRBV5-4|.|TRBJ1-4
ASSPGEGRDEKLF
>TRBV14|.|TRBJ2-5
ASSQDTREGTSGETQY
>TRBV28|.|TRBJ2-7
ASRKLAGEPYEQY
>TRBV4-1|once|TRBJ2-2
ASSTLAGGPAGELF
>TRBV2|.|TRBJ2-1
ASSATSGVAGGF
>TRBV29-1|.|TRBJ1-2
SVEDRGGYT
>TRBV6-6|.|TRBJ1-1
ASSYGLANTEAF
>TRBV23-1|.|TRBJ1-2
ASSQFVAGPRVGGYT
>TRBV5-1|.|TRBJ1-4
ASSPGTGGINEKLF
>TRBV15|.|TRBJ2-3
ATSDDNTDTQY
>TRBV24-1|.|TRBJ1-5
ATSVGQGLNQPQH
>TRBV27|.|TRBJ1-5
ASSLRGGGGQPQH
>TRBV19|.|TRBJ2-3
ASSIQGIRTDTQY
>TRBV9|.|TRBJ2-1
ASSVGEASGREREQF
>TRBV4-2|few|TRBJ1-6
ASSQGVGGNNSPLH
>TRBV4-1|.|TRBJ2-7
ASSQQVEYEQY
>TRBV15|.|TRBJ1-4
ATMRGTGNEKLF
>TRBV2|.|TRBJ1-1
ASSESMGRVNTEAF
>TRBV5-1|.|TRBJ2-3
ASSSGGDTDTQY
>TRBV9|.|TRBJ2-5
ASSAGGLQETQY
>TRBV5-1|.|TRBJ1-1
ASSLADFTEAF